This passage covers 18 T cell receptor beta chains from one sample sequenced in a study of blood T cell repertoires in COVID-19. This table comes from immunoSEQ multiplex PCR, and its TCRdb copy is limited to in-frame clones, with some not included. The sample lists roughly 520,000 clones, approximately 90% occurring once. Material: PBMCs or T cells enriched from blood (not recorded which). These receptors were collected from a woman aged 35 to 49 who had recovered from COVID-19.

The chain couples TRBV5-8 to TRBJ1-1; 8 positions agree with TRBD1. This CDR3 has 12 residues. J lost 8 bases, V lost 4 bases, and 4 bases had no gene match. Per germline, CDR1 SGHTS and CDR2 YDEGEE. The CDR3 loop is CASSPGQVEAFF. The CDR3 coding sequence is TGTGCCAGCAGCCCGGGACAGGTCGAAGCTTTCTTT. Based on the CDR3 plus reference TRBV5-8 and TRBJ1-1, the full variable domain is EAGVTQSPTHLIKTRGQQATLRCSPISGHTSVYWYQQALGLGLQFLLWYDEGEERNRGNFPPRFSGRQFPNYSSELNVNALELEDSALYLCASSPGQVEAFFGQGTRLTVV.

This rearrangement joins TRBV6-5 to TRBJ1-1, with a possible D match to TRBD1 (6 bases). Germline V gene sequence: CDR1 MNHEY, CDR2 SVGAGI. The V gene lost 0 bases and the J gene lost 5 bases, with 16 bases spanning the gap. CDR3 length: 16 amino acids. The CDR3 protein is CASSYSNQGRWTEAFF. The CDR3 DNA sequence: TGTGCCAGCAGTTACTCGAATCAGGGGAGATGGACTGAAGCTTTCTTT.

The chain has TRBV4-3 and TRBJ1-6; 9 bases map to TRBD1. Germline CDR1 LGHNA, CDR2 YSLEER. The CDR3 is 17 amino acids. The trim removed 1 base at V and 6 bases at J, leaving 7 bases unmatched. Here the CDR3 reads CASSQAGTGSFNSPLHF. CDR3 DNA sequence: TGCGCCAGCAGCCAAGCCGGGACAGGGTCTTTTAATTCACCCCTCCACTTT.

The chain uses TRBV6-5 and TRBJ2-2, with 9 bases matching TRBD1. Per the germline V gene, CDR1 is MNHEY and CDR2 is SVGAGI. Trimming cost V 6 bases and J 4 bases; bases outside gene matches: 6. The CDR3 runs to 15 residues. The CDR3 region has the DNA TGTGCCAGCAGCCTACGGACAGGGGCCACCGGGGAGCTGTTTTTT. This sequence encodes CASSLRTGATGELFF.

The V call is TRBV5-4, the J call TRBJ2-3; D is possibly TRBD2 (5 bases). V was clipped by 1 base and J by 6 bases, with 18 bases between them. Germline V gene lookup returns CDR1 SGHNT and CDR2 YYREEE (reference sequence). The CDR3 has 16 residues. CDR3 DNA sequence: TGTGCCAGCAGCTTGCTTACAGATCAACTAGGGGATACGCAGTATTTT. Protein: CASSLLTDQLGDTQYF. The whole variable domain, remainder taken from reference TRBV5-4 and TRBJ2-3, is ETGVTQSPTHLIKTRGQQVTLRCSSQSGHNTVSWYQQALGQGPQFIFQYYREEENGRGNFPPRFSGLQFPNYSSELNVNALELDDSALYLCASSLLTDQLGDTQYFGPGTRLTVL.

This clone occurred once. The rearrangement uses TRBV11-2 and TRBJ2-5; no reliable D call. This CDR3 contains 14 residues. Germline CDR1 reads SGHAT; CDR2 reads FQNNGV. Trimming removed 0 bases at V and 5 bases at J, with 10 bases between. CDR3 residues: CASSLEGHTETQYF. CDR3 coding DNA: TGTGCCAGCAGCTTAGAGGGCCACACGGAGACCCAGTACTTC.

This chain connects TRBV4-3 to TRBJ2-2, with no clear D. There are 14 residues in the CDR3. Trimming shortened V by 0 bases and J by 6 bases, and 8 bases separated the two germline ends. CDR1 LGHNA and CDR2 YSLEER come from the germline V gene. The CDR3 DNA is TGCGCCAGCAGCCAAGATGCGTTGCCCGGGGAGCTGTTTTTT. Protein sequence: CASSQDALPGELFF.

The rearrangement joins TRBV27 to TRBJ1-2; D perhaps matches TRBD1 (5 bases). The CDR3 contains 13 residues. Between the trimmed V and J ends, which lost 8 bases and 3 bases, there was a span of 13 bases. Germline CDR1 and CDR2: MNHEY and SMNVEV (reference sequence). The CDR3 nucleotides read TGTGCCAGCTCCCTCCGGGGGTACTATGGCTACACCTTC. It is translated as CASSLRGYYGYTF.

This chain joins TRBV6-2 or TRBV6-3 and TRBJ2-7, with D unclear. In germline, CDR1 is MNHEY, CDR2 SVGEGT. The CDR3 length is 13 residues. V was shortened by 0 bases and J by 2 bases, with 5 bases between the two germline ends. Written as DNA, the CDR3 is TGTGCCAGCAGTTACTCCTACCCCTACGAGCAGTACTTC. Its translation is CASSYSYPYEQYF.

The chain has TRBV7-2 and TRBJ1-1, with 8 bases that match TRBD1. The V gene's germline CDR1 is SGHTA and CDR2 FQGNSA. With V trimmed by 3 bases and J by 3 bases, 3 bases remained unmatched. The CDR3 is made up of 14 amino acids. The CDR3 nucleotides read TGTGCCAGCAGCTTCCTACAGGGGGACACTGAAGCTTTCTTT. It encodes CASSFLQGDTEAFF.

The V gene is TRBV19, the J gene TRBJ2-1; D is unclear. From germline, CDR1 is LNHDA and CDR2 SQIVND (reference sequence). CDR3 length equals 14 residues. The V and J ends lost 3 bases and 7 bases respectively, with 13 bases between them. This CDR3 reads CASSISLSVNEQFF. In nucleotides, the CDR3 is TGTGCCAGTAGTATCTCCTTATCTGTGAATGAGCAGTTCTTC.

The J gene is TRBJ1-2, the V gene TRBV19; D may be TRBD1 (5 bases). The CDR3 sequence is 14 residues long. V was pared by 2 bases and J by 6 bases, with 13 bases between. Germline loops: CDR1 LNHDA, CDR2 SQIVND (reference sequence). Here the CDR3 reads CASSIMLGVDGYTF. Here the CDR3 DNA reads TGTGCCAGTAGTATAATGCTAGGGGTTGATGGCTACACCTTC.

V gene TRBV27 combines with J gene TRBJ1-3, with 11 bases that match TRBD1. The CDR3 is made up of 17 amino acids. Trimming removed 5 bases from V and 0 bases from J; junction bases left unmatched: 6. Germline CDR1 is MNHEY and CDR2 is SMNVEV (reference sequence). In DNA form, the CDR3 reads TGTGCCAGCAGTCCTGGACAGGGGGCCTTCTCTGGAAACACCATATATTTT. Its translation: CASSPGQGAFSGNTIYF.

The rearrangement links TRBV14 to TRBJ2-5, with D hard to call. The CDR3 contains 11 residues. The V end lost 3 bases, the J end lost 6 bases, and 5 bases lay between the germline ends. Looked up from germline, CDR1 is SGHDN and CDR2 is FVKESK. The CDR3 bases are TGTGCCAGCAGCCAGCGTCAGACCCAGTACTTC. Protein: CASSQRQTQYF.

This clone occurred once. V is TRBV15 and J is TRBJ2-3; possibly TRBD2 for D (5 bases). Germline loops: CDR1 LNHNV, CDR2 YYDKDF (reference sequence). This CDR3 is 18 amino acids long. The V end was cut by 0 bases, the J end by 1 base, with 17 bases between. The CDR3, as DNA: TGTGCCACCAGCAGAGATCTTATCAGTAGTAGCGGCACAGATACGCAGTATTTT. Amino acid sequence: CATSRDLISSSGTDTQYF.

This rearrangement joins TRBV4-1 to TRBJ2-1, with a weak D call TRBD1 (6 bases). Deletions cut 1 base from V and 5 bases from J, with 9 bases between. CDR1 is MGHRA, CDR2 YSYEKL, per germline. The CDR3 spans 14 residues. This CDR3 reads CASSQARGNNEQFF. The CDR3 region has the DNA TGCGCCAGCAGCCAAGCTAGGGGGAACAATGAGCAGTTCTTC.

The chain recombines TRBV19 with TRBJ1-2; no definite D call. Trimming removed 1 base from V and 8 bases from J, with 11 bases in between. Per germline, CDR1 LNHDA and CDR2 SQIVND (reference sequence). There are 13 residues in the CDR3. The DNA for the CDR3 is TGTGCCAGTAGTATAGCCCGGGGTGAGGGCTACACCTTC. Translation gives CASSIARGEGYTF.

This chain links TRBV5-1 with TRBJ2-3; perhaps TRBD2 as D (5 bases). The V end lost 2 bases, the J end lost 1 base, and 11 bases lay between the germline ends. This CDR3 region has 15 residues. From germline, CDR1 is SGHRS and CDR2 YFSETQ. The chain's CDR3 is CASSFVGDRTDTQYF. Here the CDR3 DNA reads TGCGCCAGCAGCTTTGTGGGAGATCGCACAGATACGCAGTATTTT.